The 16 T cell receptor beta chains presented below share a single source sample, sequenced in a study of control samples from healthy donors and cancer patients. TCRdb's table, derived via immunoSEQ multiplex PCR, lists solely in-frame clones and lacks some. The repertoire holds about 57,000 clones, with approximately 90% as singletons. The specimen sequenced was PBMCs. Receptor source: a man aged 30 to 39 with colorectal cancer.

The chain carries TRBV5-4 and TRBJ1-5; tentative D call: TRBD1 (5 bases). Looked up from germline, CDR1 is SGHNT and CDR2 is YYREEE (reference sequence). This CDR3 comprises 17 residues. Trimming removed 2 bases at V and 6 bases at J, with 21 bases between. The CDR3: CASSFKMGRGEGQPQHF. CDR3 nucleotides: TGTGCCAGCAGCTTTAAAATGGGACGGGGAGAAGGTCAGCCCCAGCATTTT.

The genes are TRBV30 and TRBJ2-3; D call uncertain. CDR3 length: 14 residues. CDR1 and CDR2 from the germline V gene are GTSNPN and SVGIG (reference sequence). V lost 5 bases and J lost 4, with 16 bases in between. This chain's CDR3 is CAWGLATDPDTQYF. CDR3 coding DNA: TGTGCCTGGGGTCTGGCGACGGACCCAGATACGCAGTATTTT.

V usage is TRBV6-6 and J usage is TRBJ1-1; D call uncertain. Trimming shortened V by 7 bases and J by 4 bases, and 10 bases separated the two germline ends. Germline CDR1 reads MNHNY; CDR2 reads SVGAGI (reference sequence). The CDR3 runs 12 residues. The CDR3 DNA reads TGTGCCAGCACCTCGCCGGGCACTGAAGCTTTCTTT. Encoded protein: CASTSPGTEAFF.

The chain carries TRBV6-5 and TRBJ1-3; D perhaps matches TRBD1 (5 bases). The V end lost 5 bases, the J end lost 4 bases, and 15 bases lay between the germline ends. Germline CDR1 MNHEY, CDR2 SVGAGI. The CDR3 is 15 residues long. For the CDR3, the DNA is TGTGCCAGCAGTAGATCCGGGGGTTGGGGAAACACCATATATTTT. Amino acids: CASSRSGGWGNTIYF.

The V and J genes are TRBV5-1 and TRBJ1-1; D not resolved. Per germline, CDR1 SGHRS and CDR2 YFSETQ. Trimming took off 4 bases at V and 2 bases at J, with 12 bases between the two ends. The CDR3 contains 14 residues. The CDR3 protein is CASSLGIGNTEAFF. CDR3 nucleotide sequence: TGCGCCAGCAGCCTCGGGATAGGTAACACTGAAGCTTTCTTT.

The J gene is TRBJ1-2, the V gene TRBV27; 10 positions match TRBD1. The trim removed 5 bases at V and 7 bases at J, leaving 16 bases unmatched. This CDR3 has 17 residues. Germline CDR1 reads MNHEY; CDR2 reads SMNVEV (reference sequence). The CDR3, as DNA: TGTGCCAGCAGTGCCCACGGGACAGGGGCCGCCCTGGGTGGCTACACCTTC. Its protein is CASSAHGTGAALGGYTF.

The chain carries TRBV5-1 and TRBJ2-1; the D is unclear. The V end lost 0 bases, the J end lost 5 bases, and 9 bases lay between the germline ends. The length of the CDR3 is 14 residues. Germline V gene sequence: CDR1 SGHRS, CDR2 YFSETQ. This chain's CDR3 is CASSLGPADNEQFF. The CDR3 bases are TGCGCCAGCAGCTTGGGACCGGCGGACAATGAGCAGTTCTTC.

This clone turned up a few times. The chain has TRBV27 and TRBJ2-1, with D possibly TRBD1 on 5 matching bases. The V gene's germline CDR1 is MNHEY and CDR2 SMNVEV (reference sequence). Trimming stripped 6 bases from V and 3 bases from J, with 21 bases between. This CDR3 contains 17 residues. CDR3 nucleotide sequence: TGTGCCAGCAGGGACCCCAGCAGGGTCCAATTCTACAATGAGCAGTTCTTC. Translating it yields CASRDPSRVQFYNEQFF.

The chain joins TRBV7-2 to TRBJ1-1; D possibly corresponds to TRBD1 (6 bases). Trimming removed 4 bases at V and 0 bases at J, with 12 bases between. This CDR3 contains 15 residues. CDR1 is SGHTA, CDR2 FQGNSA, per germline. CDR3 nucleotides: TGTGCCAGCAGCTCGGACAGCCCGATGAACACTGAAGCTTTCTTT. Translated: CASSSDSPMNTEAFF.

The chain couples TRBV10-2 to TRBJ1-1; D remains unclear. Per the germline V gene, CDR1 is WSHSY and CDR2 is SAAADI. V was cut by 7 bases and J by 2 bases, with 11 bases left in between. The CDR3 extends over 13 amino acids. The CDR3 DNA reads as TGCGCCAGCACCAAGGAAACTAACACTGAAGCTTTCTTT. It translates to CASTKETNTEAFF.

By its share, this clone is medium-sized (0.01 to 0.1%). V is TRBV27 and J is TRBJ1-6; D gene ambiguous. Per germline, CDR1 MNHEY and CDR2 SMNVEV (reference sequence). This CDR3 has 16 residues. V was trimmed by 2 bases and J by 8 bases, leaving 16 bases between them. CDR3 protein: CASSLGGWAEDSPLHF. The CDR3 bases are TGTGCCAGCAGTTTAGGTGGGTGGGCTGAGGATTCACCCCTCCACTTT.

The CDR3 bases are TGTGCCTGGAGGCTAACTATGGACAGCCTTCGATATAATTCACCCCTCCACTTT. Its protein product is CAWRLTMDSLRYNSPLHF. This chain joins TRBV30 and TRBJ1-6, with a weak D call TRBD1 (6 bases). CDR1 and CDR2 (germline): GTSNPN, SVGIG (reference sequence). The CDR3 is 18 amino acids. Between the trimmed V and J ends, which lost 3 bases and 4 bases, there was a span of 22 bases. The full variable domain, completed using reference TRBV30 and TRBJ1-6, is SQTIHQWPATLVQPVGSPLSLECTVEGTSNPNLYWYRQAAGRGLQLLFYSVGIGQISSEVPQNLSASRPQDRQFILSSKKLLLSDSGFYLCAWRLTMDSLRYNSPLHFGNGTRLTVT.

This clone was detected only once. The rearrangement uses TRBV7-2 and TRBJ1-2, with D possibly TRBD1 on 5 matching bases. This CDR3 contains 15 residues. Germline values: CDR1 SGHTA, CDR2 FQGNSA. V was trimmed by 5 bases and J by 0 bases, leaving 13 bases between them. CDR3 coding DNA: TGTGCCAGCAGCCCTACCTGGGGCCCTAACTATGGCTACACCTTC. Amino acids: CASSPTWGPNYGYTF.

The chain links TRBV5-5 to TRBJ1-4; 8 bases fit TRBD1. The CDR3 is made up of 16 amino acids. Germline CDR1 and CDR2: SGHKS and YYEKEE (reference sequence). V shed 2 bases, J shed 7 bases, and the junction held 10 bases outside the gene matches. For the CDR3, the DNA is TGTGCCAGCAGCTTTATGCAGGGGGCGGGAGCTGAAAAACTGTTTTTT. Translated: CASSFMQGAGAEKLFF.

The V gene is TRBV28, the J gene TRBJ1-2; D not certain. V was pared by 5 bases and J by 0 bases, with 25 bases between. The length of the CDR3 is 19 residues. Germline V lookup: CDR1 MDHEN, CDR2 SYDVKM. This chain's CDR3 is CASSRRRDRSRTSNYGYTF. The CDR3 DNA sequence: TGTGCCAGCAGTCGCCGAAGAGACCGATCGCGGACGTCTAACTATGGCTACACCTTC.

The chain uses TRBV12-3 or TRBV12-4 and TRBJ2-7; D may match TRBD1 or TRBD2 (5 bases each). This CDR3 contains 13 residues. V gave up 4 bases and J gave up 6 bases, with 13 bases separating them. The CDR3 DNA sequence: TGTGCCAGCAGTTCTACGAGGGGTGGCGAGCAGTACTTC. Translating gives CASSSTRGGEQYF.